One sample yielded the 5 T cell receptor beta chains listed below, sequenced in a study of blood T cell repertoires in COVID-19. Sequencing used immunoSEQ multiplex PCR; TCRdb keeps in-frame clones, though not all of them. Here the sample spans around 37,000 clones, approximately 90% being singletons. Sequenced: peripheral blood. Source of these receptors: a man aged 60 to 75 with acute or convalescent COVID-19.

J is TRBJ2-2 and V is TRBV21-1; TRBD2, the table's D call, was not compared with the DNA. TRBV21-1 is a recognized pseudogene. This CDR3 region has 21 residues. The CDR3 protein is CASSKQPPGLAGGNNTGELFF. Written as DNA, the CDR3 is TGTGCCAGCAGCAAACAACCCCCGGGACTAGCGGGAGGAAATAACACCGGGGAGCTGTTTTTT.

The chain has TRBV7-2 and TRBJ1-2; 9 bases align to TRBD1. J gave up 7 bases and V 3 bases, and 3 bases lay outside the gene matches. Germline CDR1 is SGHTA and CDR2 is FQGNSA. This CDR3 is 13 amino acids long. CDR3 in amino acids: CASSLDRGSGYTF. The CDR3 nucleotides read TGTGCCAGCAGCTTGGACAGGGGTAGTGGCTACACCTTC.

The CDR3 is CASSQRRDTFYEQYF. DNA of the CDR3: TGTGCCAGCAGCCAACGCCGGGACACCTTCTACGAGCAGTACTTC. The chain recombines TRBV3-1 (or the pseudogene TRBV3-2) with TRBJ2-7, with a tentative D call TRBD1 (6 bases). V lost 2 bases, J lost 3 bases, and 14 bases lay in between. The CDR3 is 15 amino acids. The germline gives CDR1 LGHDT, CDR2 YNNKEL (reference sequence).

The CDR3, as DNA: TGTGCCAGCACCTACTCGCCTAGCCAGCCCCAGCATTTT. This encodes CASTYSPSQPQHF. The chain uses TRBV6-5 and TRBJ1-5; D is ambiguous. Per the germline V gene, CDR1 is MNHEY and CDR2 is SVGAGI. The CDR3 spans 13 residues. Trimming cost V 7 bases and J 7 bases, with 14 bases left between them.

The CDR3 coding sequence is TGTGCCAGCAGTAGACTAGCGGGAAGTTACGAGCAGTACTTC. Encoded protein: CASSRLAGSYEQYF. J is TRBJ2-7 and V is TRBV27, with 11 bases that match TRBD2. The V gene end was trimmed by 5 bases and the J gene end by 4 bases; junction bases not matched to a gene: 4. Germline V lookup: CDR1 MNHEY, CDR2 SMNVEV (reference sequence). This CDR3 comprises 14 residues.